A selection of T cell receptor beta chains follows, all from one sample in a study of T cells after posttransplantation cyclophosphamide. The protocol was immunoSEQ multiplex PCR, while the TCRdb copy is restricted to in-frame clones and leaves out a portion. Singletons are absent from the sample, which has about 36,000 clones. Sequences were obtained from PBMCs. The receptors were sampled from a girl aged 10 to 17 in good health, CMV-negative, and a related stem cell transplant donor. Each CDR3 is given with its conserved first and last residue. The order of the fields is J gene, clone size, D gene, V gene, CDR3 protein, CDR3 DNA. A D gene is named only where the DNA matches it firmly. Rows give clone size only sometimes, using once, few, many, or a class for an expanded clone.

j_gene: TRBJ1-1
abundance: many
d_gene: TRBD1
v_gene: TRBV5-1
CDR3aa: CASSEHRDRGTGTEAFF
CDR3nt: TGCGCCAGCAGCGAACACCGGGACAGGGGGACAGGAACTGAAGCTTTCTTT

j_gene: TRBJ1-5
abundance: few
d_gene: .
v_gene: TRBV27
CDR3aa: CASSFPGGTQHF
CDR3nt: TGTGCCAGCAGTTTCCCGGGGGGAACCCAGCATTTT

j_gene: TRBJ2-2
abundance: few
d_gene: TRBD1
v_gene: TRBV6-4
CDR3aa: CASSETGATGELFF
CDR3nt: TGTGCCAGCAGTGAGACAGGGGCCACCGGGGAGCTGTTTTTT

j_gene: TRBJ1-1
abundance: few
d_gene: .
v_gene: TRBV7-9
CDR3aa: CASSREAYTEAFF
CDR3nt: TGTGCCAGCAGCCGCGAGGCTTACACTGAAGCTTTCTTT

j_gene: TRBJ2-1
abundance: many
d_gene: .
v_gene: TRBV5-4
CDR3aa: CASSSPAGPRNEQFF
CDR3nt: TGTGCCAGCAGCTCCCCAGCGGGCCCGAGAAATGAGCAGTTCTTC

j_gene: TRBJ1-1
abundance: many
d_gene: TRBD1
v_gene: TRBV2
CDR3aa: CASRGDRGGNTEAFF
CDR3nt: TGTGCCAGCAGAGGGGACAGGGGCGGAAACACTGAAGCTTTCTTT

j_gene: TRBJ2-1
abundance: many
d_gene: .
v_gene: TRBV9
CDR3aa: CASSVLRVDEQFF
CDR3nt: TGTGCCAGCAGCGTATTGAGAGTAGATGAGCAGTTCTTC

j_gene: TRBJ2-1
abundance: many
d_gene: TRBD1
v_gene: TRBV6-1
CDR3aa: CASSRQGVYNEQFF
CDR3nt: TGTGCCAGCAGTAGACAGGGCGTTTACAATGAGCAGTTCTTC

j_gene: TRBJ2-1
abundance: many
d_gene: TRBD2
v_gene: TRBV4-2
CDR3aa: CASSQPLADSYNEQFF
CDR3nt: TGTGCCAGCAGCCAACCACTAGCGGACTCCTACAATGAGCAGTTCTTC

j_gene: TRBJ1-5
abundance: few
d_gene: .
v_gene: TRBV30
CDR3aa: CAWSVRGNQPQHF
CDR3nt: TGTGCCTGGAGTGTAAGGGGAAATCAGCCCCAGCATTTT

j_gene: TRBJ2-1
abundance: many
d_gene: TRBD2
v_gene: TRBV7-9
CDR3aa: CASSSAGGPNNEQFF
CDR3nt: TGTGCCAGCAGCTCTGCGGGGGGCCCTAACAATGAGCAGTTCTTC

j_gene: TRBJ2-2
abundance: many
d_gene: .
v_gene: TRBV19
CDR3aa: CASSPRQNFGELFF
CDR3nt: TGTGCCAGTAGTCCGAGACAGAATTTCGGGGAGCTGTTTTTT

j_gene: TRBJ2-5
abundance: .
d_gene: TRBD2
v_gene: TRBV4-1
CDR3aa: CASSPRTSGGGETQYF
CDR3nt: TGCGCCAGCAGCCCGAGAACTAGCGGGGGGGGAGAGACCCAGTACTTC

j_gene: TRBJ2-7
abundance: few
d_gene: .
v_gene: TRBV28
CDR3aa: CASSLAYEQYF
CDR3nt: TGTGCCAGCAGCCTAGCCTACGAGCAGTACTTC

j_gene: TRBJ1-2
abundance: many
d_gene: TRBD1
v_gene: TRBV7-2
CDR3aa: CASSTRQGDYGYTF
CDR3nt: TGTGCCAGCAGCACGCGACAGGGGGACTATGGCTACACCTTC

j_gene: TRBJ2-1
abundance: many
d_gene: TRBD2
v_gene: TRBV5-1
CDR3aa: CASRLSGLAGPGEQFF
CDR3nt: TGCGCCAGCAGACTGTCCGGACTAGCGGGTCCGGGTGAGCAGTTCTTC

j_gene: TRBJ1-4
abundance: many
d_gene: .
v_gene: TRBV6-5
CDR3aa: CASREQGPNEKLFF
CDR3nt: TGTGCCAGCAGGGAACAGGGCCCTAATGAAAAACTGTTTTTT

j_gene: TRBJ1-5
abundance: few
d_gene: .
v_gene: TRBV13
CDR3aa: CASSLALKQSNRPNSNQPQHF
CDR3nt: TGTGCCAGCAGCTTAGCCTTAAAACAGTCGAACCGGCCCAATAGCAATCAGCCCCAGCATTTT

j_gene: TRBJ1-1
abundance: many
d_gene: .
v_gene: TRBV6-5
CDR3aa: CASKPHRNEAFF
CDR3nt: TGTGCCAGCAAGCCCCACAGAAATGAAGCTTTCTTT

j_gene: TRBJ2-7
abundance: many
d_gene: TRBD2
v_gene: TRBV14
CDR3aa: CASRASGTYEQYF
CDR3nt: TGTGCCAGCAGGGCTAGCGGAACCTACGAGCAGTACTTC

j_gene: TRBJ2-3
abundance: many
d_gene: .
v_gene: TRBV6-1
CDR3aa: CASLTQGHTQYF
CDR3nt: TGTGCCAGTCTTACGCAGGGCCATACGCAGTATTTT

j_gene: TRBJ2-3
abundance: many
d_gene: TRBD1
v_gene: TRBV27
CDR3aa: CASGDRVVTDTQYF
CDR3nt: TGTGCCAGCGGGGACAGGGTGGTAACAGATACGCAGTATTTT

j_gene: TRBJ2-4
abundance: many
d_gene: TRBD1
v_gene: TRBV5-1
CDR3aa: CASSLVPSDRVFGKNIQYF
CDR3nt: TGCGCCAGCAGCTTGGTTCCGTCGGACAGGGTTTTTGGCAAAAACATTCAGTACTTC

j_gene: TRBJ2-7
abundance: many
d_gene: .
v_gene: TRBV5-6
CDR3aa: CASSPGDNYEQYF
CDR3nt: TGTGCCAGCAGCCCCGGTGACAACTACGAGCAGTACTTC

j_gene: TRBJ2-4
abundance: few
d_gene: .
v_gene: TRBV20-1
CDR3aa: CSAERQNIQYF
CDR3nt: TGCAGTGCCGAGCGACAGAACATTCAGTACTTC

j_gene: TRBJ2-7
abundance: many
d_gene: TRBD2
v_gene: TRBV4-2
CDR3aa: CASSQDLAGGYYEQYF
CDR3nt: TGTGCCAGCAGCCAAGATCTAGCGGGAGGATACTACGAGCAGTACTTC

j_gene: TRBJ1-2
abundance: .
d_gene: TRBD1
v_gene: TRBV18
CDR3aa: CASSPYRGESGYTF
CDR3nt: TGTGCCAGCTCACCTTACAGGGGTGAGAGTGGCTACACCTTC

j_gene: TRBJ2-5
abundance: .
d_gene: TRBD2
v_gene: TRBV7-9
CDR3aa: CASSAKRGVEETQYF
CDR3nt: TGTGCCAGCAGCGCCAAACGGGGGGTCGAGGAGACCCAGTACTTC

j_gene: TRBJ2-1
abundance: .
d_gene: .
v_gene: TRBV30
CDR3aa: CAWSQVNNEQFF
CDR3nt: TGTGCCTGGAGTCAGGTTAACAATGAGCAGTTCTTC

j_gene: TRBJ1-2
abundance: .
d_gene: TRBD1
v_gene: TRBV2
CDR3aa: CASIGDRGDGYTF
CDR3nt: TGTGCCAGCATTGGCGACAGGGGTGACGGCTACACCTTC

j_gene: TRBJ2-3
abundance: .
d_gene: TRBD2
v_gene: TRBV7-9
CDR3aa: CASSSLAGAGDTQYF
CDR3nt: TGTGCCAGCAGCTCACTAGCGGGGGCGGGAGATACGCAGTATTTT

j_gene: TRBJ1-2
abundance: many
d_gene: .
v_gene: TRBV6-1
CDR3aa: CASILGSYGYTF
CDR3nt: TGTGCCAGCATACTCGGGAGCTATGGCTACACCTTC

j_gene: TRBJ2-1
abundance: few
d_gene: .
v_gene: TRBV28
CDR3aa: CASTLGGASQTYNEQFF
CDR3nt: TGTGCCAGCACCCTAGGTGGGGCGTCACAGACCTACAATGAGCAGTTCTTC

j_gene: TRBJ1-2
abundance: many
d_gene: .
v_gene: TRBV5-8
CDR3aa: CASSSLLRDGYTF
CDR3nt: TGTGCCAGCAGCTCGTTGCTCCGGGATGGCTACACCTTC

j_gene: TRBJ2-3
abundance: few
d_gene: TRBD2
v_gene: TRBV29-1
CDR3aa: CSVERLAGLTDTQYF
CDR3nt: TGCAGCGTTGAAAGACTAGCGGGACTCACAGATACGCAGTATTTT

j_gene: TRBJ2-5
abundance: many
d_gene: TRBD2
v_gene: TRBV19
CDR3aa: CASSVTGLAGGETQYF
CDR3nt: TGTGCCAGTAGCGTTACGGGACTAGCGGGGGGAGAGACCCAGTACTTC

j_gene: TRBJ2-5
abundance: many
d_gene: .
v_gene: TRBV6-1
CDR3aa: CASSTGETQYF
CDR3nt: TGTGCCAGTAGTACCGGGGAGACCCAGTACTTC

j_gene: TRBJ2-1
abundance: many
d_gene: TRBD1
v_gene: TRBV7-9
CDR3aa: CASSDTTGREQFF
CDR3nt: TGTGCCAGCAGTGATACGACAGGGCGTGAGCAGTTCTTC

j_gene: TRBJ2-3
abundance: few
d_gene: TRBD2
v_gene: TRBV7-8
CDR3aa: CATGGDPGGDTQYF
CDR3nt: TGTGCCACCGGGGGGGACCCCGGAGGGGATACGCAGTATTTT

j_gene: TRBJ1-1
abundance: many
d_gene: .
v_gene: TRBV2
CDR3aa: CMAGSNTEAFF
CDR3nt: TGCATGGCAGGATCTAACACTGAAGCTTTCTTT

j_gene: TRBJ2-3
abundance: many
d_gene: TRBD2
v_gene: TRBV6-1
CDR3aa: CASSEEAGGPDTQYF
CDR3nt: TGTGCCAGCAGTGAAGAGGCGGGGGGGCCAGATACGCAGTATTTT

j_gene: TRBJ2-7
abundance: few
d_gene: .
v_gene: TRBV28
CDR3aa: CASSPRHYYEQYF
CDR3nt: TGTGCCAGCAGTCCCAGGCATTACTACGAGCAGTACTTC

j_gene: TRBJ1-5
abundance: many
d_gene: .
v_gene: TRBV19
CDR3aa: CASSIAQGRNQPQHF
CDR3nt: TGTGCCAGTAGTATAGCGCAGGGCCGCAATCAGCCCCAGCATTTT

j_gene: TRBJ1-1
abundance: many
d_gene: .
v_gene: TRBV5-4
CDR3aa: CASSRSLMNTEAFF
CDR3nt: TGTGCCAGCAGCCGGTCCCTCATGAACACTGAAGCTTTCTTT

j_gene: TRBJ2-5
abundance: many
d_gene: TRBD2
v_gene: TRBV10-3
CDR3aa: CAISEAGVEVETQYF
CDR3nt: TGTGCCATCAGTGAAGCGGGAGTTGAGGTAGAGACCCAGTACTTC

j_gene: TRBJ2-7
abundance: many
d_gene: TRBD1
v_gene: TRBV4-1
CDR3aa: CASSQEPGQEWGQYF
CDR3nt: TGCGCCAGCAGCCAAGAGCCGGGACAGGAGTGGGGGCAGTACTTC

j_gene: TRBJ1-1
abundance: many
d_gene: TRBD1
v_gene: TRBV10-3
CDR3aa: CAISDRGPLDTEAFF
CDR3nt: TGTGCCATCAGTGACAGGGGGCCGCTCGACACTGAAGCTTTCTTT

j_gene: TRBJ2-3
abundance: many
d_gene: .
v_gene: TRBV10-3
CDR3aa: CAISDPGKGSTDTQYF
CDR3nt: TGTGCCATCAGTGACCCGGGGAAGGGAAGCACAGATACGCAGTATTTT

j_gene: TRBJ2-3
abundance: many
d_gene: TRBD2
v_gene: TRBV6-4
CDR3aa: CASSGTSASTDTQYF
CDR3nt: TGTGCCAGCTCCGGGACTAGCGCTAGCACAGATACGCAGTATTTT